This TCR beta chain is drawn from a study of Ad26.COV2.S vaccination and SARS-CoV-2 variants. Whole-study context: The authors gave Ad26.COV2.S intramuscularly, either once or twice 56 days apart.

As for treatment: roughly 20 received Ad26.COV2.S at low or high dose, single or two shots; a few received placebo; per-sample allocation not given. Sampling took place 63 days after the first vaccine or placebo injection. In germline, CDR1 is LNHDA, CDR2 SQIVND (reference sequence). V shed 5 bases, J shed 2 bases, and the junction held 5 bases outside the gene matches. The CDR3 has 15 residues. Libraries were prepared by immunoSEQ multiplex PCR; TCRdb keeps only in-frame clonotypes and omits some of them. Among some 420,000 clones listed, 88% were seen once. This receptor was obtained from a person aged 18-60 years who received the Ad26.COV2.S COVID-19 vaccine or a placebo. V gene TRBV19 combines with J gene TRBJ2-5, with 10 positions matching TRBD1. The sample in question was peripheral blood, obtained in a trial of Ad26.COV2.S vaccine versus placebo. CDR3 sequence reads: CASSARDRGQETQYF. The CDR3 coding sequence is TGTGCCAGTAGTGCACGGGACAGGGGACAAGAGACCCAGTACTTC. The whole variable domain, remainder taken from reference TRBV19 and TRBJ2-5, is DGGITQSPKYLFRKEGQNVTLSCEQNLNHDAMYWYRQDPGQGLRLIYYSQIVNDFQKGDIAEGYSVSREKKESFPLTVTSAQKNPTAFYLCASSARDRGQETQYFGPGTRLLVL.